This T cell receptor beta chain was sequenced in a study of early stage breast cancer tumors. Study details: About 80% of the 16 invasive tumors were ER+, PR+ and HER2-. Overall study results and limits: Comparing each tissue with blood distinguished tumor from normal in about 85% of the 16 patients.

About this clone: As yet, its antigen is unknown.

Clones were sequenced by immunoSEQ multiplex PCR, and TCRdb holds only the in-frame ones, with some missing. The sample includes about 53,000 clones, 85% to 95% seen only once; the top ten take roughly 5%. Germline loops: CDR1 LGHNA, CDR2 YSLEER. Trimming removed 2 bases from V and 3 bases from J, with 9 bases in between. The CDR3 is 14 residues long. Sequenced input: blood. This sequence originates from a person aged 65-85 years with breast cancer. The chain uses TRBV4-3 and TRBJ2-3, with D maybe TRBD2 (5 bases). CDR3 residues: CASSQLLETDTQYF. The CDR3 DNA reads as TGCGCCAGCAGCCAACTACTAGAAACAGATACGCAGTATTTT.